Sequencing of this T cell receptor (beta chain) was carried out in a study of cytomegalovirus exposure and HLA in healthy donors. The study, taken as a whole, reports: After further analysis at a later stage, around 17,000 TCR beta sequences were associated with HLA alleles at 0.05 false discovery rate. The study flagged fewer than 200 TCR beta chains as cytomegalovirus-associated. The study assumed roughly uniform donor sequencing depth for presence/absence analyses.

The PCR had 60 Vbeta and 13 Jbeta primers. TCRdb's table, derived via immunoSEQ multiplex PCR, lists solely in-frame clones and lacks some. The table has under 200,000 clones, 65% to 85% seen once; the top ten hold around 5.9%. On this clone: Its cognate antigen is unknown.

It was healthy bone marrow donors who served as donors. Sequenced material: PBMCs. The receptor was isolated from a woman in her twenties or thirties in good health and CMV-seropositive.

DNA for the CDR3: TGTGCCAGCAGCGTAGAGTCTGGGGGCGTCCTCTACGAGCAGTACTTC. It codes for CASSVESGGVLYEQYF. The J gene is TRBJ2-7, the V gene TRBV9, with D tentatively TRBD1 (6 bases). CDR1 is SGDLS, CDR2 YYNGEE, per germline. Trimming removed 0 bases from V and 3 bases from J, with 16 bases in between. The CDR3 is 16 residues long.